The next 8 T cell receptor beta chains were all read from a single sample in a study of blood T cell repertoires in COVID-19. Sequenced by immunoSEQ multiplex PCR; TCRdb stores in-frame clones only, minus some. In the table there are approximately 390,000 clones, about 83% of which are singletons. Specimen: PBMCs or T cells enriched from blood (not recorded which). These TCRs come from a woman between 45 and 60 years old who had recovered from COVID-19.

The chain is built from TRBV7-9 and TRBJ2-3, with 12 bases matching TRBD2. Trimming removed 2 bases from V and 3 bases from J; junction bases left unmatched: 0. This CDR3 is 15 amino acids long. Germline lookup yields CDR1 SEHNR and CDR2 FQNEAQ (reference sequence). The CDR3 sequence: CASSLTSGGTDTQYF. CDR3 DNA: TGTGCCAGCAGCTTAACTAGCGGGGGGACAGATACGCAGTATTTT.

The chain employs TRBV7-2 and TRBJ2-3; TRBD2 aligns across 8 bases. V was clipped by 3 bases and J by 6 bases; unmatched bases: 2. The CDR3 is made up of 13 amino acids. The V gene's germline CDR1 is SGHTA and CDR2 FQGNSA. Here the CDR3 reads CASSFSGGDTQYF. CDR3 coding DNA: TGTGCCAGCAGCTTCTCGGGGGGGGATACGCAGTATTTT. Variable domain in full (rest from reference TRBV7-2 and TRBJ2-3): GAGVSQSPSNKVTEKGKDVELRCDPISGHTALYWYRQSLGQGLEFLIYFQGNSAPDKSGLPSDRFSAERTGGSVSTLTIQRTQQEDSAVYLCASSFSGGDTQYFGPGTRLTVL.

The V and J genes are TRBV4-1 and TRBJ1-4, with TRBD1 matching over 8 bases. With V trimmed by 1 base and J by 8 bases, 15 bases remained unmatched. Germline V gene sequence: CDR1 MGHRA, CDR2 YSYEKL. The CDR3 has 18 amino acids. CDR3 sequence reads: CASSQGRVGTGALEKLFF. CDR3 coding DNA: TGCGCCAGCAGCCAAGGGAGGGTTGGGACAGGTGCCTTGGAAAAACTGTTTTTT.

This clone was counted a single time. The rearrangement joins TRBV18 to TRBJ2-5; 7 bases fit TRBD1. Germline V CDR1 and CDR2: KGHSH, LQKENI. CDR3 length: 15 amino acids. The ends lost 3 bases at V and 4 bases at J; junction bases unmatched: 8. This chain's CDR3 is CASSPDLGGGETQYF. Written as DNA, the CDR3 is TGTGCCAGCTCACCGGATCTAGGGGGCGGAGAGACCCAGTACTTC.

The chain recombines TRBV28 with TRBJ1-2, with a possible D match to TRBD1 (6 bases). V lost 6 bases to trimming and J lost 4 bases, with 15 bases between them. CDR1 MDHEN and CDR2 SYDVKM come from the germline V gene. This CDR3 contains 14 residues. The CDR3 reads CASSRSQTGYGYTF. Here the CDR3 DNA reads TGTGCCAGCAGCCGGAGCCAGACAGGCTATGGCTACACCTTC.

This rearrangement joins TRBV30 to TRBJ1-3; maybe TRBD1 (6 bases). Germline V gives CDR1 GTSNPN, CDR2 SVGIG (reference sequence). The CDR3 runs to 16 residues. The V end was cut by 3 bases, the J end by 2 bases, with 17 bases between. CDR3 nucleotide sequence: TGTGCCTGGAGCCTGGCAGGGGATCTCCCTGGAAACACCATATATTTT. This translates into CAWSLAGDLPGNTIYF.

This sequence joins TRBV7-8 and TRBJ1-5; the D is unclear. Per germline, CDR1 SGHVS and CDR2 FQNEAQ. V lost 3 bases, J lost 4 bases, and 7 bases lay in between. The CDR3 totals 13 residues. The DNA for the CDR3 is TGTGCCAGCAGCTTTTCCGAGAATCAGCCCCAGCATTTT. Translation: CASSFSENQPQHF.

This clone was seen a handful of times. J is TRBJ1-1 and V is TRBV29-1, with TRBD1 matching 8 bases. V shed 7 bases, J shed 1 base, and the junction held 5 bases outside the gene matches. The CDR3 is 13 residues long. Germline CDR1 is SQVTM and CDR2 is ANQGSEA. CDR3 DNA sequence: TGCAGCGGAAGAGGACAGGGGAACACTGAAGCTTTCTTT. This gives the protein CSGRGQGNTEAFF.